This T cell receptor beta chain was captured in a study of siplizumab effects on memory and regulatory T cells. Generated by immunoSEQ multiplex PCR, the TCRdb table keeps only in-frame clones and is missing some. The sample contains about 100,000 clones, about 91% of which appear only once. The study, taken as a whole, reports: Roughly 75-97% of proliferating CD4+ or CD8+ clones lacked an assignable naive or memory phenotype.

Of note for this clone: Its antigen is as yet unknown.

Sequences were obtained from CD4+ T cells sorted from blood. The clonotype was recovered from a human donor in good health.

CDR3 bases: TGTGCCAGCAGGCGGACAGGGAACTATGGCTACACCTTC. This translates into CASRRTGNYGYTF. This chain joins TRBV6-6 and TRBJ1-2; 8 bases agree with TRBD1. The CDR3 extends over 13 amino acids. Trimming took 6 bases from V and 2 from J; bases not matched to a gene: 2. Per germline, CDR1 MNHNY and CDR2 SVGAGI (reference sequence).